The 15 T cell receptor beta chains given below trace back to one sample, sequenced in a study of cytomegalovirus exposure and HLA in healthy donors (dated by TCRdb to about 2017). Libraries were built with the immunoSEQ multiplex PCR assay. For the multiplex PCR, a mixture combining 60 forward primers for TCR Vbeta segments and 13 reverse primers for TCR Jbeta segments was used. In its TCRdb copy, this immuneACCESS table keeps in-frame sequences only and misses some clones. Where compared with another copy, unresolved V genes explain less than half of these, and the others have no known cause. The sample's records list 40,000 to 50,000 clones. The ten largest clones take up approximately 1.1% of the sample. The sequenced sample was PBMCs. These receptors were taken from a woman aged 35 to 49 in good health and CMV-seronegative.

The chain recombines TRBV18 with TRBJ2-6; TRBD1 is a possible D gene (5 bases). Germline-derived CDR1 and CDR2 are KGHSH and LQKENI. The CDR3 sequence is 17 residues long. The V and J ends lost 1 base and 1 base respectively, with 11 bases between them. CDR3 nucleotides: TGTGCCAGCTCACCACGCCAGGGAAAATCTGGGGCCAACGTCCTGACTTTC. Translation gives CASSPRQGKSGANVLTF.

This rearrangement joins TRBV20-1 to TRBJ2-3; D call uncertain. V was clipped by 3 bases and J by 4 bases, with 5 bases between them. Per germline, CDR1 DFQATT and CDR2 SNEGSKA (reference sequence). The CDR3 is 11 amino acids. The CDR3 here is CSASHSDTQYF. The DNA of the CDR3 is TGCAGTGCTAGTCACTCAGATACGCAGTATTTT.

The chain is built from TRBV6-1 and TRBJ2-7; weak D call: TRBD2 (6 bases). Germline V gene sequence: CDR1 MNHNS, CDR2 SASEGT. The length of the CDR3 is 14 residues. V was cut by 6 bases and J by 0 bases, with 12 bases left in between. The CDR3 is CASRREASSYEQYF. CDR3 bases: TGTGCCAGCAGAAGGGAGGCAAGCTCCTACGAGCAGTACTTC.

The CDR3 nucleotides are TGTGCCAGCAGCTTCCCGGGACTAAACAATGAGCAGTTCTTC. Translating it yields CASSFPGLNNEQFF. The genes are TRBV5-4 and TRBJ2-1; 7 bases are shared with TRBD2. J was trimmed by 5 bases and V by 2 bases; bases with no gene match: 4. Per germline, CDR1 SGHNT and CDR2 YYREEE (reference sequence). The CDR3 contains 14 residues. The full variable domain, with the rest looked up from reference TRBV5-4 and TRBJ2-1, is ETGVTQSPTHLIKTRGQQVTLRCSSQSGHNTVSWYQQALGQGPQFIFQYYREEENGRGNFPPRFSGLQFPNYSSELNVNALELDDSALYLCASSFPGLNNEQFFGPGTRLTVL.

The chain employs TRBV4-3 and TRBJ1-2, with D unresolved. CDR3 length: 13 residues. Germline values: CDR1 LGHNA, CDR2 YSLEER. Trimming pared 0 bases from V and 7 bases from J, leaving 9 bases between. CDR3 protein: CASSQEVLRGYTF. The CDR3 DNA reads TGCGCCAGCAGCCAAGAGGTACTGCGTGGCTACACCTTC.

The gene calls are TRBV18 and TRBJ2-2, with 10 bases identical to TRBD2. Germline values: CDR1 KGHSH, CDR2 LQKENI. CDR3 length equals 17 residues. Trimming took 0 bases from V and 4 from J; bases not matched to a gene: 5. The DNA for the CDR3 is TGTGCCAGCTCACCACCGGGCCTAGCGGGAGTCACCGGGGAGCTGTTTTTT. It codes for CASSPPGLAGVTGELFF.

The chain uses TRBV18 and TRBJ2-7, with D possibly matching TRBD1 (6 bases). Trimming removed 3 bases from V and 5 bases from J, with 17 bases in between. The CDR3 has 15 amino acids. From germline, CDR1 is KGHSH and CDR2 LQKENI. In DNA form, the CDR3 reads TGTGCCAGCTCACCTACAAGGGGGAGAGAAGACGAGCAGTACTTC. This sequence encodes CASSPTRGREDEQYF. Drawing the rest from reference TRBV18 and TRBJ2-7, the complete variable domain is NAGVMQNPRHLVRRRGQEARLRCSPMKGHSHVYWYRQLPEEGLKFMVYLQKENIIDESGMPKERFSAEFPKEGPSILRIQQVVRGDSAAYFCASSPTRGREDEQYFGPGTRLTVT.

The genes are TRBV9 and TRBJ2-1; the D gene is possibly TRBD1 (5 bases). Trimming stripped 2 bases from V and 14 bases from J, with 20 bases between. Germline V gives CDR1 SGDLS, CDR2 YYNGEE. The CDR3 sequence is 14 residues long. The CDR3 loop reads CASSVAPGLAPEFF. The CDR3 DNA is TGTGCCAGCAGCGTCGCTCCAGGGCTTGCTCCAGAGTTCTTC.

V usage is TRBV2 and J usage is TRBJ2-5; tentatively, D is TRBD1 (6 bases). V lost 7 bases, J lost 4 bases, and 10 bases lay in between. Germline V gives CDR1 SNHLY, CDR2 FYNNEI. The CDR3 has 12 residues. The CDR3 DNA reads TGTGCCAGCACAGGGGTCGTAGAGACCCAGTACTTC. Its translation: CASTGVVETQYF.

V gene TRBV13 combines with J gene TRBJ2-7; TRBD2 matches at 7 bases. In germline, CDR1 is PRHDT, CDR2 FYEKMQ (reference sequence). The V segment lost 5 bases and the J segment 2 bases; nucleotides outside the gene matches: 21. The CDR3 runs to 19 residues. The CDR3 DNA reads TGTGCCAGCAGCCCCCCTCCGGCGGGAGTTAATACCTTCGCCTACGAGCAGTACTTC. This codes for CASSPPPAGVNTFAYEQYF.

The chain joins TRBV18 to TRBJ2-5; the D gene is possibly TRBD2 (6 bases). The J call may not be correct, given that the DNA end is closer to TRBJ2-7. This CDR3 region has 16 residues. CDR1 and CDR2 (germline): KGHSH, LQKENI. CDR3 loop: CASAPQTTTSHHEQYF. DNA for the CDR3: TGTGCCAGCGCGCCTCAGACTACGACTAGTCACCACGAGCAGTACTTC.

The DNA of the CDR3 is TGTGCCAGCAGCTTGGATGGGGCGGGAGCGCGCTACGAGCAGTACTTC. This codes for CASSLDGAGARYEQYF. The chain links TRBV5-6 to TRBJ2-7, with 7 bases fitting TRBD2. The CDR3 length is 16 residues. Germline CDR1 SGHDT, CDR2 YYEEEE. V lost 0 bases to trimming and J lost 3 bases; unmatched junction nucleotides: 9.

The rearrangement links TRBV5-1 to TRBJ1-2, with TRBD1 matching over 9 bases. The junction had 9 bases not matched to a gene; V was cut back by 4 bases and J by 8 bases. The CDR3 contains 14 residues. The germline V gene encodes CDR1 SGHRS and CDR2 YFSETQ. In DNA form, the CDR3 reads TGCGCCAGCAGCATGGGACAGGGCAGCGGCGGCTACACCTTC. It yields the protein CASSMGQGSGGYTF.

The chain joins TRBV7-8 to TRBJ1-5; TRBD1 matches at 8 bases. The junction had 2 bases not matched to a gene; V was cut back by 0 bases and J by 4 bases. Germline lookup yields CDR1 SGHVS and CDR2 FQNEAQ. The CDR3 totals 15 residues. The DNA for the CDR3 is TGTGCCAGCAGCTTAGCGACAGGGGTTAATCAGCCCCAGCATTTT. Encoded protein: CASSLATGVNQPQHF.

CDR3 loop: CASRLTGGDYGYTF. DNA of the CDR3: TGTGCCAGCAGGCTGACAGGGGGCGACTATGGCTACACCTTC. The chain joins TRBV2 to TRBJ1-2, with 10 bases that match TRBD1. Germline-derived CDR1 and CDR2 are SNHLY and FYNNEI. The trim removed 6 bases at V and 3 bases at J, leaving 4 bases unmatched. The CDR3 consists of 14 residues.